These T cell receptor beta chains were read from a single sample in a study of OX40 agonist ivuxolimab in advanced cancers. Using immunoSEQ multiplex PCR, the repertoire was profiled, and TCRdb retains in-frame clones only, with some absent. The sample has under 20,000 clones, 90% seen once; the top ten hold approximately 29%. Specimen: CD4+ or CD8+ T cells sorted from blood, collected in a trial of the OX40 agonist ivuxolimab. The receptors stem from an adult with an advanced solid tumor such as melanoma, head and neck, liver or kidney cancer. Both conserved end residues are part of each CDR3. D genes are given only for firm matches. Size tells how often a clone was seen (once, few, many) or the class of an expanded clone, and some rows leave it out.

size	V	J	D	CDR3	DNA
.	TRBV11-3	TRBJ2-7	TRBD2	CASSLVRTVAGVFEQYF	TGTGCCAGCAGCTTAGTACGAACGGTAGCGGGAGTTTTCGAGCAGTACTTC
few	TRBV5-4	TRBJ1-2	.	CASSLDKGSPPRGYTF	TGTGCCAGCAGCTTGGATAAGGGATCCCCTCCACGGGGCTACACCTTC
.	TRBV7-9	TRBJ1-2	.	CASSLALQDNYGYTF	TGTGCCAGCAGCTTAGCGCTTCAGGATAACTATGGCTACACCTTC
.	TRBV4-1	TRBJ1-4	.	CASSQVTATNEKLFF	TGCGCCAGCAGCCAGGTGACAGCAACTAATGAAAAACTGTTTTTT
once	TRBV15	TRBJ2-3	TRBD2	CATSRVGREGTDTQYF	TGTGCCACCAGCAGAGTCGGGCGGGAGGGGACAGATACGCAGTATTTT
.	TRBV5-5	TRBJ1-5	.	CASSSRDGNQPQHF	TGTGCCAGCAGCTCCCGGGACGGCAATCAGCCCCAGCATTTT
once	TRBV4-1	TRBJ2-3	TRBD2	CASSYPSGTSGRKATDTQYF	TGCGCCAGCAGCTACCCTTCCGGGACTAGCGGGAGGAAGGCCACAGATACGCAGTATTTT
.	TRBV9	TRBJ2-1	.	CASSVEGQSSYNEQFF	TGTGCCAGCAGCGTAGAAGGGCAGAGCTCCTACAATGAGCAGTTCTTC
.	TRBV11-3	TRBJ1-5	.	CASSLYASNQPQHF	TGTGCCAGCAGCTTATACGCAAGCAATCAGCCCCAGCATTTT
.	TRBV7-9	TRBJ2-7	.	CASSLPLGWEDPGEQYF	TGTGCCAGCAGCCTCCCTCTGGGATGGGAGGACCCTGGCGAGCAGTACTTC
.	TRBV6-5	TRBJ2-3	.	CASSSTDGDTQYF	TGTGCCAGCAGTTCCACGGACGGAGATACGCAGTATTTT
.	TRBV6-6	TRBJ1-6	.	CASIEGPYNSPLHF	TGTGCCAGCATCGAGGGGCCCTATAATTCACCCCTCCACTTT
once	TRBV19	TRBJ2-7	.	CASSMKGAYEQYF	TGTGCCAGTAGTATGAAAGGGGCCTACGAGCAGTACTTC
.	TRBV5-1	TRBJ2-2	TRBD1	CASSLAGTGGLLGGELFF	TGCGCCAGCAGCTTGGCCGGAACAGGGGGCTTGTTAGGCGGGGAGCTGTTTTTT
.	TRBV14	TRBJ2-1	TRBD2	CASSPRGLAGGPAHNEQFF	TGTGCCAGCAGCCCCCGGGGACTAGCGGGAGGGCCGGCCCACAATGAGCAGTTCTTC
.	TRBV29-1	TRBJ2-1	.	CSVDYSYNEQFF	TGCAGCGTTGACTATTCCTACAATGAGCAGTTCTTC
.	TRBV6-6	TRBJ1-1	TRBD1	CASSYTTGVNTEAFF	TGTGCCAGCAGTTACACGACAGGGGTGAACACTGAAGCTTTCTTT
once	TRBV19	TRBJ2-1	.	CASSIDLWQQYEQFF	TGTGCCAGTAGTATAGATCTATGGCAGCAATATGAGCAGTTCTTC
.	TRBV4-1	TRBJ2-7	.	CASSQGQTYEQYF	TGCGCCAGCAGCCAAGGCCAGACCTACGAGCAGTACTTC
.	TRBV19	TRBJ2-7	.	CASSIRFGGSYEQYF	TGTGCCAGTAGTATCAGGTTCGGCGGCTCCTACGAGCAGTACTTC
.	TRBV5-1	TRBJ1-6	.	CASSLEPASSYNSPLHF	TGCGCCAGCAGCTTGGAGCCCGCGAGCTCCTATAATTCACCCCTCCACTTT
.	TRBV29-1	TRBJ1-1	.	CSVEGDNTEAFF	TGCAGCGTTGAGGGCGATAACACTGAAGCTTTCTTT
.	TRBV2	TRBJ2-7	TRBD2	CASGVRTSGITYEQYF	TGTGCCAGCGGTGTACGGACTAGCGGGATTACGTACGAGCAGTACTTC
.	TRBV7-8	TRBJ2-7	.	CASSLARAYEQYF	TGTGCCAGCAGCTTAGCCCGCGCATACGAGCAGTACTTC
.	TRBV7-6	TRBJ2-7	TRBD2	CASSPSGKNYEQYF	TGTGCCAGCAGCCCTAGCGGGAAGAACTACGAGCAGTACTTC
.	TRBV4-3	TRBJ2-7	.	CASSQAASDTSYEQYF	TGCGCCAGCAGCCAAGCTGCGAGCGACACCTCCTACGAGCAGTACTTC
once	TRBV5-6	TRBJ2-2	TRBD2	CASSSDISATSGTDGELFF	TGTGCCAGCAGCTCGGACATTTCAGCGACTAGCGGGACAGACGGGGAGCTGTTTTTT
.	TRBV2	TRBJ2-2	.	CASSVGIYNTGELFF	TGTGCCAGCAGTGTCGGGATTTATAACACCGGGGAGCTGTTTTTT
.	TRBV19	TRBJ2-1	TRBD1	CASSIDKRDREQFF	TGTGCCAGTAGTATAGATAAGAGGGACAGGGAGCAGTTCTTC
once	TRBV25-1	TRBJ1-2	TRBD1	CASSEFTGGLYGYTF	TGTGCCAGCAGTGAATTTACAGGGGGCCTCTATGGCTACACCTTC
.	TRBV15	TRBJ2-7	.	CATSAGYEQYF	TGTGCCACCAGCGCCGGCTACGAGCAGTACTTC
.	TRBV19	TRBJ2-1	.	CAARGSSYNEQFF	TGTGCCGCCCGGGGTAGCTCCTACAATGAGCAGTTCTTC
.	TRBV4-2	TRBJ2-3	TRBD2	CASSPGLAGVSDTQYF	TGTGCCAGCAGCCCGGGACTAGCGGGAGTCTCAGATACGCAGTATTTT
.	TRBV11-3	TRBJ2-7	TRBD2	CASSIWTSGDEQYF	TGTGCCAGCAGCATTTGGACTAGCGGGGACGAGCAGTACTTC
.	TRBV11-3	TRBJ2-7	.	CASSFYGGATYEQYF	TGTGCCAGCAGCTTTTATGGGGGCGCAACCTACGAGCAGTACTTC
.	TRBV5-6	TRBJ2-7	.	CASSLAGSEQYF	TGTGCCAGCAGCTTGGCAGGGAGTGAGCAGTACTTC
.	TRBV9	TRBJ2-1	TRBD2	CASSGGGPFYNEQFF	TGTGCCAGCAGTGGCGGGGGGCCTTTTTACAATGAGCAGTTCTTC
.	TRBV4-1	TRBJ1-2	.	CASSQVILPRDGYTF	TGCGCCAGCAGCCAAGTTATCCTCCCCCGAGATGGCTACACCTTC
.	TRBV10-3	TRBJ2-3	.	CAISEDQGRTDTQYF	TGTGCCATCAGTGAGGATCAGGGTCGCACAGATACGCAGTATTTT
.	TRBV4-1	TRBJ2-5	TRBD2	CASSQAPVSGSDQETQYF	TGCGCCAGCAGCCAAGCCCCGGTAAGCGGGAGTGATCAAGAGACCCAGTACTTC
.	TRBV13	TRBJ1-1	.	CASSVKMGLKDTEAFF	TGTGCCAGCAGCGTAAAGATGGGACTGAAGGACACTGAAGCTTTCTTT
.	TRBV6-5	TRBJ1-1	TRBD1	CASSGGRTGVTEAFF	TGTGCCAGCAGCGGGGGCAGGACAGGGGTAACTGAAGCTTTCTTT
.	TRBV19	TRBJ2-1	TRBD1	CASQGVNEQFF	TGTGCCAGCCAGGGGGTGAATGAGCAGTTCTTC
.	TRBV6-5	TRBJ2-2	.	CASSSAVQNTGELFF	TGTGCCAGCAGTTCGGCGGTACAGAACACCGGGGAGCTGTTTTTT
.	TRBV27	TRBJ2-2	.	CASSFFGLSGELFF	TGTGCCAGCAGTTTCTTTGGATTATCCGGGGAGCTGTTTTTT
once	TRBV27	TRBJ2-3	.	CASSAVVVRTDTQYF	TGTGCCAGCAGCGCGGTTGTAGTCCGGACAGATACGCAGTATTTT
.	TRBV10-3	TRBJ2-1	.	CAISETQPYNEQFF	TGTGCCATCAGTGAAACCCAACCCTACAATGAGCAGTTCTTC
.	TRBV9	TRBJ2-7	TRBD2	CASSVGTSGRSSSYEQYF	TGTGCCAGCAGCGTAGGTACTAGCGGGAGGTCAAGCTCCTACGAGCAGTACTTC
.	TRBV27	TRBJ1-2	.	CATGPAREGYTF	TGTGCCACCGGACCTGCCAGGGAAGGCTACACCTTC
.	TRBV19	TRBJ2-1	TRBD2	CASSILPIRAGGLGNEQFF	TGTGCCAGTAGTATTCTGCCGATCCGGGCGGGGGGACTAGGAAATGAGCAGTTCTTC
.	TRBV27	TRBJ2-1	.	CASSPTSDNEQFF	TGTGCCAGCAGTCCCACGTCCGACAATGAGCAGTTCTTC
.	TRBV5-4	TRBJ2-3	TRBD2	CASSLVGSGRYVETDTQYF	TGTGCCAGCAGCTTGGTAGGTAGCGGGAGATATGTGGAGACAGATACGCAGTATTTT
.	TRBV4-1	TRBJ2-1	.	CASSQDYNNEQFF	TGCGCCAGCAGCCAGGACTATAACAATGAGCAGTTCTTC
.	TRBV19	TRBJ1-6	TRBD1	CASSIHTGTGDSPLHF	TGTGCCAGTAGTATCCATACCGGGACAGGGGATTCACCCCTCCACTTT